The 6 T cell receptor beta chains below come from one sample, sequenced in a study of response to subunit inactivated influenza vaccine (dated by TCRdb to 2016 to 2019). Receptor amplification or capture employed RT-PCR. Sequencing instrument: Illumina HiSeq 2500. TCRdb applied fastp at Q25 and MiXCR to the public reads, then kept only in-frame beta chains. Here each entry gathers all rows of one CDR3 protein and keeps the most common genes and DNA. In this sample the table shows hundreds of thousands of distinct CDR3 sequences, about an eighth of which occur a single time. Of the sample, 10% is held by the ten largest clones. Specimen: PBMCs from blood, collected on the day of vaccination. The receptors originated from a man in his fifties or sixties who received an inactivated influenza vaccine. Donor details come from another sample of the same person, matched by shared clones.

Written as DNA, the CDR3 is TGCGCCAGCAGCTTGGTACAGGGTGGGGGCAATGAGCAGTTCTTC. Translated, it gives CASSLVQGGGNEQFF. The rearrangement links TRBV5-1 to TRBJ2-1, with D possibly TRBD1 on 6 matching bases. Germline CDR1 reads SGHRS; CDR2 reads YFSETQ. V was trimmed by 0 bases and J by 6 bases, leaving 13 bases between them. The CDR3 runs 15 residues.

This rearrangement joins TRBV12-3 or TRBV12-4 to TRBJ2-1; D gene uncertain. The V gene lost 3 bases and the J gene lost 9 bases, with 15 bases spanning the gap. CDR3 size: 14 residues. The CDR3 protein is CASSFFRQAAEQFF. The CDR3 nucleotides read TGTGCCAGCAGTTTCTTCCGCCAGGCAGCTGAGCAGTTCTTC.

This clonotype has ten or more counts. CDR3 bases: TGCAGTGCTCGCATTGTGGGCGGGTACTCCTACAATGAGCAGTTCTTC. Its protein is CSARIVGGYSYNEQFF. This chain links TRBV20-1 with TRBJ2-1, with D tentatively TRBD2 (5 bases). There are 16 residues in the CDR3. Trimming removed 5 bases from V and 0 bases from J, with 17 bases in between. Looked up from germline, CDR1 is DFQATT and CDR2 is SNEGSKA (reference sequence).

Regarding this clonotype: This is likely a read error, given that the CDR3 carries no conserved phenylalanine or tryptophan at its end. The chain combines TRBV12-3 or TRBV12-4 with TRBJ1-1; no firm D call. There are 13 residues in the CDR3. CDR3 sequence: CASILGDTAKAFL. CDR3 DNA: TGTGCCAGCATTTTAGGAGACACAGCCAAAGCTTTCCTT.

This clonotype was counted at least ten times. The rearrangement uses TRBV6-1 and TRBJ1-1; D is undetermined. Germline V gene lookup returns CDR1 MNHNS and CDR2 SASEGT. This CDR3 is built from 13 residues. Trimming removed 1 base at V and 1 base at J, with 4 bases between. The chain's CDR3 is CASSEVRNTEAFF. The DNA for the CDR3 is TGTGCCAGCAGTGAAGTACGGAACACTGAAGCTTTCTTT.

At least ten counts were recorded for this clonotype. J is TRBJ2-5 and V is TRBV25-1, with 7 positions matching TRBD2. Germline values: CDR1 MGHDK, CDR2 SYGVNS. This CDR3 comprises 13 residues. Trimming cost V 3 bases and J 5 bases; bases outside gene matches: 3. Written as DNA, the CDR3 is TGTGCCAGCAGTGAGGGGGGGATGGAGACCCAGTACTTC. Protein: CASSEGGMETQYF.